A single sample gave rise to the 20 T cell receptor beta chains below, sequenced in a study of cytotoxic CD8 clonotypes in ibrutinib-treated CLL. Sequenced by immunoSEQ multiplex PCR; TCRdb stores in-frame clones only, minus some. Among some 300,000 clones, almost 80% were seen once, and the ten largest hold over 6.5%. The material was PBMCs, obtained before ibrutinib treatment. These receptors came from a human donor with chronic lymphocytic leukemia.

Only one count was recorded for this clone. The CDR3 region is CASSLALDEQYF. CDR3 bases: TGTGCCAGCAGCTTAGCCCTTGACGAGCAGTACTTC. The chain has TRBV7-2 and TRBJ2-7; D gene unclear. The ends were cut back, 0 bases at V and 5 bases at J, with 5 bases in the middle. CDR3 length equals 12 residues. Germline lookup yields CDR1 SGHTA and CDR2 FQGNSA.

The CDR3 region is CASSDSGKGNTGELFF. The CDR3 DNA reads TGTGCCAGCAGTGATAGCGGGAAAGGGAACACCGGGGAGCTGTTTTTT. The chain couples TRBV25-1 to TRBJ2-2; 8 bases line up with TRBD2. CDR3 size: 16 residues. CDR1 is MGHDK and CDR2 is SYGVNS in the germline V gene. J gave up 1 base and V 3 bases, and 4 bases lay outside the gene matches.

The chain carries TRBV18 and TRBJ2-1; 12 bases agree with TRBD2. Germline CDR1 KGHSH, CDR2 LQKENI. V gave up 4 bases and J gave up 7 bases; unmatched junction bases: 5. The CDR3 consists of 15 residues. In DNA form, the CDR3 reads TGTGCCAGCTCACGACTAGCGGGAGACATAAATGAGCAGTTCTTC. It codes for CASSRLAGDINEQFF.

The chain couples TRBV27 to TRBJ2-7; 9 bases map to TRBD1. The CDR3 totals 17 residues. J gave up 2 bases and V 0 bases, and 8 bases lay outside the gene matches. Germline V gene lookup returns CDR1 MNHEY and CDR2 SMNVEV (reference sequence). The CDR3 DNA sequence: TGTGCCAGCAGTTTATCTCTCACGACAGGGGGAACCTACGAGCAGTACTTC. Protein product: CASSLSLTTGGTYEQYF.

The rearrangement links TRBV5-4 to TRBJ1-1; tentative D call: TRBD1 (6 bases). CDR1 and CDR2 from the germline V gene are SGHNT and YYREEE (reference sequence). V lost 4 bases, J lost 3 bases, and 16 bases lay in between. This CDR3 is 15 amino acids long. In DNA form, the CDR3 reads TGTGCCAGCAGCCCTCGCGGGGGGCTAGACACTGAAGCTTTCTTT. It specifies CASSPRGGLDTEAFF.

The genes are TRBV7-8 and TRBJ2-1; D is unclear. Germline V gene data show CDR1 as SGHVS and CDR2 as FQNEAQ. Deletions cut 1 base from V and 0 bases from J, with 7 bases between. The CDR3 has 15 residues. CDR3 in DNA: TGTGCCAGCAGCTTAGGTTCCTCCTCCTACAATGAGCAGTTCTTC. Translated, it gives CASSLGSSSYNEQFF.

The chain joins TRBV7-9 to TRBJ1-1; unclear D gene. Germline CDR1 SEHNR, CDR2 FQNEAQ (reference sequence). Deletions cut 5 bases from V and 0 bases from J, with 7 bases between. The CDR3 is 13 residues long. The CDR3 loop is CASSEGLNTEAFF. Written as DNA, the CDR3 is TGTGCCAGCAGCGAGGGCCTGAACACTGAAGCTTTCTTT.

The chain is built from TRBV27 and TRBJ2-7, with 11 bases that match TRBD1. Germline CDR1 reads MNHEY; CDR2 reads SMNVEV (reference sequence). This CDR3 is 19 amino acids long. V lost 5 bases and J lost 3; bases outside the gene matches: 18. The CDR3 here is CASSITGQGALRRNYEQYF. CDR3 DNA sequence: TGTGCCAGCAGTATTACCGGACAGGGGGCCCTTAGGAGGAACTACGAGCAGTACTTC.

The rearrangement joins TRBV2 to TRBJ1-2; D possibly corresponds to TRBD1 (6 bases). CDR3 length: 15 amino acids. The V gene lost 6 bases and the J gene lost 2 bases, with 16 bases spanning the gap. The germline gives CDR1 SNHLY, CDR2 FYNNEI. The CDR3: CASSELPGHNYGYTF. CDR3 DNA sequence: TGTGCCAGCAGCGAACTGCCGGGACACAACTATGGCTACACCTTC.

The rearrangement links TRBV7-3 to TRBJ2-1, with TRBD2 identical over 8 bases. CDR1 is SGHTA and CDR2 is FQGTGA in the germline V gene. V was clipped by 4 bases and J by 9 bases; unmatched bases: 17. The CDR3 sequence is 17 residues long. CDR3 bases: TGTGCCAGCAGCTCGGGCCCCGGGACTAGTCGCTTCGGTGAGCAGTTCTTC. This encodes CASSSGPGTSRFGEQFF.

CDR3 residues: CASSHRDGPYEQYF. The CDR3 nucleotides are TGCGCCAGCAGCCATCGGGACGGCCCCTACGAGCAGTACTTC. The genes are TRBV4-3 and TRBJ2-7; perhaps D is TRBD1 or TRBD2 (5 bases each). V lost 3 bases, J lost 2 bases, and 11 bases lay in between. Per the germline V gene, CDR1 is LGHNA and CDR2 is YSLEER. The CDR3 has 14 amino acids.

This chain links TRBV27 with TRBJ2-3, with TRBD2 matching over 7 bases. The CDR3 consists of 14 residues. Per the germline V gene, CDR1 is MNHEY and CDR2 is SMNVEV (reference sequence). V shed 3 bases, J shed 0 bases, and the junction held 0 bases outside the gene matches. CDR3 residues: CASSFSGSTDTQYF. CDR3 bases: TGTGCCAGCAGTTTTAGCGGGAGCACAGATACGCAGTATTTT.

This clone was detected a few times. The rearrangement joins TRBV6-5 to TRBJ1-5, with D unresolved. The CDR3 is made up of 13 amino acids. V was shortened by 10 bases and J by 0 bases, with 10 bases between the two germline ends. In germline, CDR1 is MNHEY, CDR2 SVGAGI. CDR3 residues: CATAENSNQPQHF. CDR3 in DNA: TGTGCCACCGCCGAAAATAGCAATCAGCCCCAGCATTTT.

V and J are TRBV4-1 and TRBJ1-5; 9 nucleotides match TRBD1. The CDR3 has 17 residues. V lost 0 bases and J lost 5; bases outside the gene matches: 8. Germline CDR1 is MGHRA and CDR2 is YSYEKL. In DNA, the CDR3 is TGCGCCAGCAGCCAAGATAAACCGGGGACAGGGTATCAGCCCCAGCATTTT. Its translation is CASSQDKPGTGYQPQHF.

The gene calls are TRBV6-1 and TRBJ2-7, with 9 positions matching TRBD2. Trimming cost V 7 bases and J 3 bases; bases outside gene matches: 10. CDR3 length equals 15 residues. Germline V gene lookup returns CDR1 MNHNS and CDR2 SASEGT. The CDR3: CASTQGVSGSYEQYF. CDR3 nucleotide sequence: TGTGCCAGCACCCAGGGAGTTAGCGGGAGCTACGAGCAGTACTTC.

V is TRBV5-5 and J is TRBJ2-6; D remains unclear. Trimming took 4 bases from V and 2 from J, leaving 19 bases between them. Germline-derived CDR1 and CDR2 are SGHKS and YYEKEE (reference sequence). The CDR3 extends over 18 amino acids. The CDR3 nucleotides read TGTGCCAGCAGCACCATCTCGGTAGTAAGACCTGGGGCCAACGTCCTGACTTTC. Protein product: CASSTISVVRPGANVLTF.

This CDR3 is CASTAGLLRGYNEQFF. Written as DNA, the CDR3 is TGTGCCAGCACAGCGGGCTTACTCCGAGGATACAATGAGCAGTTCTTC. The rearrangement joins TRBV2 to TRBJ2-1, with D possibly matching TRBD2 (6 bases). CDR3 length: 16 amino acids. Trimming cost V 7 bases and J 4 bases, with 20 bases left between them. In germline, CDR1 is SNHLY, CDR2 FYNNEI.

This clone was detected a few times. The chain employs TRBV30 and TRBJ2-3; TRBD2 matches 10 bases. Germline values: CDR1 GTSNPN, CDR2 SVGIG (reference sequence). The CDR3 spans 13 residues. Trimming took 5 bases from V and 8 from J; bases not matched to a gene: 7. The CDR3 DNA follows: TGTGCCTGGCGGGCTAGCGGGAGTGGTACGCAGTATTTT. It translates to CAWRASGSGTQYF. The full variable domain, with the rest looked up from reference TRBV30 and TRBJ2-3, is SQTIHQWPATLVQPVGSPLSLECTVEGTSNPNLYWYRQAAGRGLQLLFYSVGIGQISSEVPQNLSASRPQDRQFILSSKKLLLSDSGFYLCAWRASGSGTQYFGPGTRLTVL.

The chain joins TRBV5-1 to TRBJ2-3; no reliable D call. Per germline, CDR1 SGHRS and CDR2 YFSETQ. Trimming stripped 6 bases from V and 3 bases from J, with 5 bases between. CDR3 size: 11 residues. The CDR3 DNA reads TGCGCCAGCACAATGACAGATACGCAGTATTTT. As protein: CASTMTDTQYF.

This CDR3 reads CASSDKGAPNTGELFF. CDR3 DNA sequence: TGTGCCAGCAGTGACAAGGGGGCCCCCAACACCGGGGAGCTGTTTTTT. This sequence joins TRBV6-4 and TRBJ2-2, with 7 bases lining up with TRBD1. The CDR3 covers 16 residues. V shed 2 bases, J shed 2 bases, and the junction held 5 bases outside the gene matches. The germline V gene encodes CDR1 MRHNA and CDR2 SNTAGT.